The 10 T cell receptor beta chains below were found in one sample sequenced in a study of T cells in Graves' hyperthyroidism and ophthalmopathy. The source material, RNA transcripts, was used to amplify TCR beta CDR3 regions. Primed by the HTBI set, a first-round RT-PCR was run on the TCR CDR3. One entry per CDR3 protein results from TCRdb running MiXCR on the multiplex PCR reads. The table shows 550,000 to 650,000 distinct CDR3 sequences, with less than 15% occurring only once. Input material: blood. These receptors all come from a woman between 35 and 50 years old with Graves' hyperthyroidism.

This clonotype came up many times. The chain employs TRBV30 and TRBJ2-1; 9 bases match TRBD2. Germline-derived CDR1 and CDR2 are GTSNPN and SVGIG (reference sequence). Trimming at V came to 2 bases and at J to 5 bases, leaving 4 bases not matched to a gene. The CDR3 is made up of 14 amino acids. This chain's CDR3 is CAWSQGLANNEQFF. The CDR3 bases are TGTGCCTGGAGTCAAGGACTAGCGAACAATGAGCAGTTCTTC.

This clonotype was found a few times. The CDR3 sequence: CASSVGGTTNEKLFF. The CDR3 DNA sequence: TGTGCCAGCAGCGTAGGGGGGACAACTAATGAAAAACTGTTTTTT. The J gene is TRBJ1-4, the V gene TRBV7-2; D might be TRBD1 (6 bases). V was trimmed by 5 bases and J by 0 bases, leaving 10 bases between them. This CDR3 contains 15 residues. CDR1 is SGHTA, CDR2 FQGNSA, per germline.

This clonotype was observed at least ten times. This chain links TRBV5-1 with TRBJ2-7, with 7 nucleotides matching TRBD1. The V gene's germline CDR1 is SGHRS and CDR2 YFSETQ. The CDR3 is 14 amino acids. V trimming: 6 bases; J trimming: 0 bases; junction bases outside the gene matches: 6. CDR3 loop: CASTPGQNSYEQYF. The CDR3 nucleotides are TGCGCCAGCACCCCGGGACAGAACTCCTACGAGCAGTACTTC.

This clonotype was seen repeatedly, ten times or more. The J gene is TRBJ2-7, the V gene TRBV24-1; tentative D call: TRBD2 (6 bases). The CDR3 is made up of 11 amino acids. The germline V and J ends were trimmed by 5 bases and 6 bases, with 7 bases remaining between them. Germline CDR1 reads KGHDR; CDR2 reads SFDVKD. The CDR3 bases are TGTGCCACCAGTGCGGGGGTCGAGCAGTACTTC. This codes for CATSAGVEQYF.

This clonotype was recorded many times. V is TRBV3-1 and J is TRBJ1-1, with 9 bases that match TRBD1. Trimming removed 4 bases from V and 1 base from J; junction bases left unmatched: 1. The CDR3 is made up of 14 amino acids. The germline V gene encodes CDR1 LGHDT and CDR2 YNNKEL (reference sequence). The CDR3 spells CASSRDRANTEAFF. The CDR3 DNA follows: TGTGCCAGCAGCCGGGACAGGGCGAACACTGAAGCTTTCTTT.

A few counts support this clonotype. The gene calls are TRBV6-1 and TRBJ1-1; D gene uncertain. The V gene's germline CDR1 is MNHNS and CDR2 SASEGT. The CDR3 totals 11 residues. Trimming took 8 bases from V and 5 from J, leaving 9 bases between them. This CDR3 is CASGLGTEAFF. CDR3 coding DNA: TGTGCCAGCGGCCTTGGGACTGAAGCTTTCTTT.

There are many counts of this clonotype. The V gene is TRBV5-1, the J gene TRBJ2-7; D perhaps matches TRBD2 (6 bases). Germline CDR1 SGHRS, CDR2 YFSETQ. Trimming stripped 3 bases from V and 2 bases from J, with 9 bases between. The CDR3 spans 13 residues. The CDR3 DNA reads TGCGCCAGCAGCTCGACTAGGGCCTACGAGCAGTACTTC. Amino acids: CASSSTRAYEQYF.

Many counts were recorded for this clonotype. CDR3 loop: CATGGGLPPTDTQYF. The CDR3 DNA reads as TGTGCCACGGGGGGGGGGCTCCCCCCCACAGATACGCAGTATTTT. The rearrangement uses TRBV7-9 and TRBJ2-3; 8 bases match TRBD2. V was pared by 10 bases and J by 2 bases, with 11 bases of the junction left unmatched. Germline V gene data show CDR1 as SEHNR and CDR2 as FQNEAQ (reference sequence). CDR3 length: 15 residues.

This clonotype occurred many times. V gene TRBV27 combines with J gene TRBJ1-5, with no clear D. V lost 6 bases and J lost 3, with 15 bases in between. This CDR3 comprises 15 residues. CDR1 is MNHEY, CDR2 SMNVEV, per germline (reference sequence). The CDR3 here is CASSTWGGPNQPQHF. DNA of the CDR3: TGTGCCAGCAGCACCTGGGGAGGGCCCAATCAGCCCCAGCATTTT.

This clonotype was counted at least ten times. The V call is TRBV18, the J call TRBJ2-3; 8 bases align to TRBD1. CDR1 is KGHSH and CDR2 is LQKENI in the germline V gene. This CDR3 has 15 amino acids. After removal of 3 bases from V and 4 bases from J, the junction contained 6 bases not matched to a gene. The CDR3 nucleotides are TGTGCCAGCTCACCGGACAGGGTATTGGCAGATACGCAGTATTTT. It translates to CASSPDRVLADTQYF.